This T cell receptor (beta chain) was sequenced during a study of T cell responses to AZD1222 COVID-19 vaccine. This table comes from immunoSEQ multiplex PCR, and its TCRdb copy is limited to in-frame clones, with some not included. The table lists about 76,000 clones, about 80% of them singletons. CDR3 length: 13 amino acids. The V end was cut by 4 bases, the J end by 4 bases, with 10 bases between. Germline V gives CDR1 MNHEY, CDR2 SVGAGI. This clonotype originated in an adult who received the MenACWY meningococcal vaccine as a control. Material: peripheral blood, obtained 28 days after the second dose of the MenACWY control vaccine. The chain couples TRBV6-5 to TRBJ2-5; no definite D call. Here the CDR3 DNA reads TGTGCCAGCAGTTTCGGAATAGGAGAGACCCAGTACTTC. Its protein product is CASSFGIGETQYF.